The 27 T cell receptor beta chains listed next were all sequenced from one sample in a study of metastatic and nonmetastatic thyroid tumors. Not a single patient had been given any form of treatment at any point before undergoing thyroid surgery. TCRdb used MiXCR to call clones anew from the PCR reads. Here the sample spans roughly 36,000 clones, 10% to 11% being singletons. Sequencing was carried out using blood. These receptors were obtained from a female donor with papillary thyroid cancer or a benign thyroid nodule (not recorded which). Some clones in this sample may be carry-over from other donors' samples.

Points on this clone: One junction end does not reproduce the germline sequence, and a read error may be involved. The V and J genes are TRBV27 and TRBJ2-7; 7 bases match TRBD1. The germline V gene encodes CDR1 MNHEY and CDR2 SMNVEV (reference sequence). The CDR3 runs to 16 residues. The CDR3 DNA is TGTTCCAGCAGTTCCCGGACAGGAGTGGGGTTGGGAGAGCAGTACTTC. It yields the protein CSSSSRTGVGLGEQYF.

Ten or more counts support this clone. The chain links TRBV3-1 to TRBJ2-6, with D tentatively TRBD1 or TRBD2 (5 bases each). The CDR3 has 17 amino acids. Germline assignment: CDR1 LGHDT and CDR2 YNNKEL (reference sequence). The V end was cut by 3 bases, the J end by 0 bases, with 12 bases between. CDR3 nucleotides: TGTGCCAGCAGCCACGAAATCGGGGCCTCTGGGGCCAACGTCCTGACTTTC. Translation: CASSHEIGASGANVLTF.

Relative to its sample, this clone is medium-sized. The chain links TRBV6-1 to TRBJ2-5, with D unresolved. This CDR3 region has 13 residues. Per germline, CDR1 MNHNS and CDR2 SASEGT. The germline V and J ends were trimmed by 1 base and 5 bases, with 8 bases remaining between them. The CDR3 DNA follows: TGTGCCAGCAGTGAAGGTAGTTATGAGACCCAGTACTTC. Amino acid sequence: CASSEGSYETQYF.

This clone has at least ten counts. This chain uses TRBV5-8 with TRBJ2-1; D is uncertain. In germline, CDR1 is SGHTS, CDR2 YDEGEE. The ends were cut back, 4 bases at V and 4 bases at J, with 9 bases in the middle. The CDR3 has 13 residues. CDR3 region: CASSPELYNEQFF. As DNA, the CDR3 is TGTGCCAGCAGCCCTGAATTATACAATGAGCAGTTCTTC.

This clone was seen at least ten times. The chain carries TRBV28 and TRBJ1-5; D is unclear. V lost 10 bases and J lost 7, with 29 bases in between. The CDR3 sequence is 17 residues long. Germline-derived CDR1 and CDR2 are MDHEN and SYDVKM. The CDR3 here is CATNMFLPPEERQPQHF. As DNA, the CDR3 is TGTGCCACCAACATGTTTCTCCCCCCTGAAGAGAGGCAGCCCCAGCATTTT. Full variable domain (missing parts from reference TRBV28 and TRBJ1-5): DVKVTQSSRYLVKRTGEKVFLECVQDMDHENMFWYRQDPGLGLRLIYFSYDVKMKEKGDIPEGYSVSREKKERFSLILESASTNQTSMYLCATNMFLPPEERQPQHFGDGTRLSIL.

This clone appeared many times. The chain uses TRBV5-1 and TRBJ2-1; 8 nucleotides align to TRBD1. CDR1 and CDR2 from the germline V gene are SGHRS and YFSETQ. The V gene end was trimmed by 0 bases and the J gene end by 3 bases; junction bases not matched to a gene: 5. The CDR3 contains 16 residues. CDR3 bases: TGCGCCAGCAGCTTGGTAGGACAGGGTCTCTACAATGAGCAGTTCTTC. This translates into CASSLVGQGLYNEQFF.

This clone was recorded many times. CDR3 protein: CATSDSTEVYEQYF. CDR3 sequence (DNA): TGTGCCACCAGTGATTCGACCGAAGTCTACGAGCAGTACTTC. The chain couples TRBV24-1 to TRBJ2-7; no clear D gene. Germline CDR1 reads KGHDR; CDR2 reads SFDVKD. The CDR3 sequence is 14 residues long. The V gene lost 2 bases and the J gene lost 3 bases, with 10 bases spanning the gap.

Comment on this clone: The CDR3 ends on some other residue instead of the conserved phenylalanine or tryptophan, so this is likely a read error. The chain employs TRBV6-1 and TRBJ1-2; D ambiguous. The germline V gene encodes CDR1 MNHNS and CDR2 SASEGT. This CDR3 is built from 13 residues. Trimming removed 4 bases at V and 0 bases at J, with 6 bases between. CDR3 in DNA: TGTGCCAGCAGTGTTCCGCCTAACTATGGCTACACCCTC. This gives the protein CASSVPPNYGYTL.

This clone was seen ten or more times. The chain links TRBV20-1 to TRBJ1-2; possible D gene TRBD1, 5 bases. CDR1 and CDR2 (germline): DFQATT, SNEGSKA (reference sequence). The CDR3 is 12 amino acids. The V end lost 5 bases, the J end lost 8 bases, and 15 bases lay between the germline ends. The CDR3 DNA reads as TGCAGTGCTCTCCAGGGTGAGGAAGGCTACACCTTC. Translated, it gives CSALQGEEGYTF.

Ten or more counts support this clone. This sample also contains other DNA sequences that code for the same CDR3. The gene calls are TRBV19 and TRBJ2-1; D might be TRBD2 (6 bases). CDR3 length: 15 amino acids. The germline V gene encodes CDR1 LNHDA and CDR2 SQIVND (reference sequence). V lost 0 bases to trimming and J lost 2 bases, with 8 bases between them. Here the CDR3 DNA reads TGTGCCAGTAGTATAGATCCTAGCGCCTACAATGAGCAGTTCTTC. Translation gives CASSIDPSAYNEQFF.

The sample holds many counts of this clone. The chain combines TRBV24-1 with TRBJ2-2; 7 positions agree with TRBD1. After removal of 4 bases from V and 3 bases from J, the junction contained 7 bases not matched to a gene. The germline V gene has CDR1 KGHDR and CDR2 SFDVKD. The CDR3 has 16 residues. The CDR3 DNA reads as TGTGCCACCAGTGACTCACAGGGGCTGGACACCGGGGAGCTGTTTTTT. Its translation is CATSDSQGLDTGELFF.

The chain links TRBV9 to TRBJ1-5, with 7 bases identical to TRBD1. The ends lost 1 base at V and 7 bases at J; junction bases unmatched: 5. The CDR3 runs 14 residues. Germline CDR1 is SGDLS and CDR2 is YYNGEE. For the CDR3, the DNA is TGTGCCAGCAGCGTATCAGGGGGTGGGCAGCCCCAGCATTTT. Translating it yields CASSVSGGGQPQHF.

In its sample, this clone was seen many times. CDR3 sequence: CASSLSEGAMEYTEAFF. CDR3 nucleotides: TGTGCCAGCAGCCTATCGGAGGGGGCGATGGAATACACTGAAGCTTTCTTT. The chain joins TRBV5-6 to TRBJ1-1, with TRBD1 matching over 7 bases. Germline V gene lookup returns CDR1 SGHDT and CDR2 YYEEEE. Unmatched junction bases numbered 15, after V lost 4 bases and J lost 3 bases. The CDR3 runs 17 residues.

The J gene is TRBJ1-2, the V gene TRBV4-1; the match to TRBD1 covers 9 bases. V shed 1 base and J 6 bases; nucleotides not matched to a gene: 3. The germline V gene encodes CDR1 MGHRA and CDR2 YSYEKL. The CDR3 runs 14 residues. The CDR3 coding sequence is TGCGCCAGCAGCCAAGTGGACAGGGGTGATGGCTACACCTTC. Its protein product is CASSQVDRGDGYTF.

This clone showed up many times. The rearrangement uses TRBV5-8 and TRBJ2-3; 11 bases match TRBD2. J was trimmed by 0 bases and V by 3 bases; bases with no gene match: 3. The CDR3 covers 16 residues. The germline CDR1 and CDR2 sequences are SGHTS and YDEGEE. As DNA, the CDR3 is TGTGCCAGCAGCTGGGGGACTAGCGGAAGCACAGATACGCAGTATTTT. Protein product: CASSWGTSGSTDTQYF.

The rearrangement joins TRBV5-4 to TRBJ2-7, with D maybe TRBD2 (6 bases). V was cut by 2 bases and J by 3 bases, with 15 bases left in between. Germline CDR1 reads SGHNT; CDR2 reads YYREEE (reference sequence). The CDR3 totals 15 residues. The CDR3 is CASSFDQRTIYEQYF. CDR3 DNA sequence: TGTGCCAGCAGCTTTGACCAGCGGACTATCTACGAGCAGTACTTC.

This clone was seen ten or more times. V is TRBV11-2 and J is TRBJ2-7, with D maybe TRBD2 (7 bases). V dropped 5 bases and J dropped 3 bases, with 14 bases sitting between them. The CDR3 spans 14 residues. Germline assignment: CDR1 SGHAT and CDR2 FQNNGV. CDR3 protein: CASSRGASDYEQYF. CDR3 in DNA: TGTGCCAGCAGCCGGGGGGCTAGCGACTACGAGCAGTACTTC. The variable domain in full, completed from reference TRBV11-2 and TRBJ2-7, reads EAGVAQSPRYKIIEKRQSVAFWCNPISGHATLYWYQQILGQGPKLLIQFQNNGVVDDSQLPKDRFSAERLKGVDSTLKIQPAKLEDSAVYLCASSRGASDYEQYFGPGTRLTVT.

This clone was counted ten times or more. The chain combines TRBV6-2 or TRBV6-3 with TRBJ1-5; D gene unclear. This CDR3 is built from 14 residues. The V end lost 4 bases, the J end lost 1 base, and 8 bases lay between the germline ends. Germline V gene lookup returns CDR1 MNHEY and CDR2 SVGEGT. The DNA for the CDR3 is TGTGCCAGCAGTTTTATGACAAGCAATCAGCCCCAGCATTTT. This gives the protein CASSFMTSNQPQHF.

In this sample, this clone turned up many times. The chain employs TRBV19 and TRBJ2-5; weak D call: TRBD2 (6 bases). Deletions cut 5 bases from V and 5 bases from J, with 12 bases between. The length of the CDR3 is 13 residues. Germline assignment: CDR1 LNHDA and CDR2 SQIVND (reference sequence). The CDR3 region is CASSGASGETQYF. CDR3 nucleotide sequence: TGTGCCAGTAGTGGGGCGAGCGGGGAGACCCAGTACTTC.

At least ten counts were recorded for this clone. The identical CDR3 is also encoded by other nucleotide sequences in the sample. The chain carries TRBV10-3 and TRBJ2-5; weak D call: TRBD1 (7 bases). The germline V gene encodes CDR1 ENHRY and CDR2 SYGVKD. V was trimmed by 3 bases and J by 4 bases, leaving 18 bases between them. CDR3 length: 16 residues. CDR3 sequence reads: CAISDSPGGNGETQYF. In DNA, the CDR3 is TGTGCCATCAGTGATTCTCCAGGGGGGAATGGAGAGACCCAGTACTTC.

The V and J genes are TRBV7-2 and TRBJ1-2, with unresolved D. With 3 bases removed from V and 8 bases from J, the gap between germline ends came to 13 bases. The CDR3 has 13 residues. Germline assignment: CDR1 SGHTA and CDR2 FQGNSA. This chain's CDR3 is CASSFGVGVGYTF. CDR3 nucleotides: TGTGCCAGCAGCTTTGGGGTGGGAGTCGGCTACACCTTC. The full variable domain, in which reference TRBV7-2 and TRBJ1-2 provide the parts outside the CDR3, is GAGVSQSPSNKVTEKGKDVELRCDPISGHTALYWYRQSLGQGLEFLIYFQGNSAPDKSGLPSDRFSAERTGGSVSTLTIQRTQQEDSAVYLCASSFGVGVGYTFGSGTRLTVV.

Notes on this clone: At one of its ends the junction is not consistent with the germline gene, which may arise from a read error. The genes are TRBV6-1 and TRBJ2-6; maybe TRBD1 (5 bases). CDR3 size: 15 residues. The germline gives CDR1 MNHNS, CDR2 SASEGT. This CDR3 is CANSRTLSGANALTF. As DNA, the CDR3 is TGTGCCAACAGCCGCACCCTTTCTGGGGCCAACGCCCTGACTTTC.

This clone was detected many times. This chain joins TRBV9 and TRBJ2-5; D tentatively fits TRBD1 or TRBD2 (7 bases each). CDR3 length: 18 residues. Germline CDR1 reads SGDLS; CDR2 reads YYNGEE. V lost 4 bases and J 0 bases, leaving 22 bases between the germline ends. CDR3 sequence (DNA): TGTGCCAGCAGCTCCCACCAGGGGGGGGGGCGCGACCAAGAGACCCAGTACTTC. Encoded protein: CASSSHQGGGRDQETQYF.

This clone was recorded at least ten times. A much more abundant neighbour one base away suggests this may be a read error. The sample carries other DNA sequences with the same CDR3. The chain recombines TRBV7-6 with TRBJ2-7, with TRBD1 matching over 8 bases. Losses at the gene ends were 0 bases for V and 0 bases for J; bases not matched to a gene: 1. There are 15 residues in the CDR3. The V gene's germline CDR1 is SGHVS and CDR2 FNYEAQ. The CDR3 loop reads CASSLAGTGSYEQYF. The CDR3, as DNA: TGTGCCAGCAGCTTAGCCGGGACAGGCTCCTACGAGCAGTACTTC.

In its sample, this clone was seen a few times. Its ends do not fully match the called genes, so a read error is possible. The genes are TRBV24-1 and TRBJ2-1; a weak D match, TRBD2 (5 bases). CDR3 length equals 14 residues. CDR1 KGHDR and CDR2 SFDVKD come from the germline V gene. CDR3 loop: CDTSAGGSYNEKFF. CDR3 in DNA: TGTGACACCAGTGCTGGAGGCTCCTACAATGAGAAGTTCTTC.

Many counts were recorded for this clone. This could be a read error, since a much larger clone is one nucleotide away. Other DNA sequences in the sample encode the same CDR3. This chain uses TRBV19 with TRBJ2-1; no clear D gene. Germline CDR1 reads LNHDA; CDR2 reads SQIVND (reference sequence). This CDR3 is built from 15 residues. As DNA, the CDR3 is TGTGCCAGCAGTACCCGCCTAAGCTCCTACAATGAGCAGTTCTTC. Amino acids: CASSTRLSSYNEQFF.

This clone was seen repeatedly, ten times or more. V gene TRBV11-2 combines with J gene TRBJ1-1; possibly TRBD1 for D (5 bases). Trimming left V 6 bases short and J 5 bases short, with 13 bases between. Germline-derived CDR1 and CDR2 are SGHAT and FQNNGV. The CDR3 runs to 13 residues. CDR3 in DNA: TGTGCCAGCAGTCGACAGACGGAGACTGAAGCTTTCTTT. It specifies CASSRQTETEAFF.